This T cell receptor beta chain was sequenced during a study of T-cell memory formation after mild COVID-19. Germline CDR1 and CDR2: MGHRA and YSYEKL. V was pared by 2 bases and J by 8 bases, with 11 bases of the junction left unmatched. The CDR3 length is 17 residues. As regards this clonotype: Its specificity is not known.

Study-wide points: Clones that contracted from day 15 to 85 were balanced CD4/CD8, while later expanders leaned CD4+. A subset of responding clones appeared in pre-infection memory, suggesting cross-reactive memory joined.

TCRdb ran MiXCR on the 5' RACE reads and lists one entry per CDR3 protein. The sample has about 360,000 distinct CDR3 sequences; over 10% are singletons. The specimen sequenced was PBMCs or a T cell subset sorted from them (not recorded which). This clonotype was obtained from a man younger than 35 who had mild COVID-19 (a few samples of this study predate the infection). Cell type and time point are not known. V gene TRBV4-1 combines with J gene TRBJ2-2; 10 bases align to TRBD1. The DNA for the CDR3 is TGCGCCAGCAGCCAACAACCGGGACAGGGGATTTTTGGGGAGCTGTTTTTT. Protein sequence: CASSQQPGQGIFGELFF.